What follows describes a single T cell receptor (beta chain). CDR1 and CDR2 (germline): SGHTA, FQGNSA. V lost 6 bases, J lost 4 bases, and 21 bases lay in between. This CDR3 is built from 16 residues. This record belongs to a study of blood T cells in healthy people across ages. Through a sample-barcoded 5' primer and a J-beta primer mix, a second PCR was run for about 6 to 11 cycles. TCRdb used MiXCR to reprocess the 5' RACE reads, holding one entry per CDR3 protein. The sample consists of 650,000 to 900,000 distinct CDR3 sequences, 62% of them appearing once. It was around 9 milliliters of peripheral blood that were drawn from each donor. With each sample, at least 5.5 micrograms of total RNA were extracted.

The sample comprised blood. The chain recombines TRBV7-2 with TRBJ1-2; maybe TRBD1 (5 bases). The receptor was isolated from a man between 25 and 39 years old in good health. The CDR3 sequence is CASSLGGTGSVYGYTF. Here the CDR3 DNA reads TGTGCCAGCAGTTTGGGGGGGACGGGTTCAGTCTATGGCTACACCTTC.